Below, 14 T cell receptor beta chains from the same sample are listed, as sequenced in a study of blood T cells in healthy people across ages. Through a sample-barcoded 5' primer and a J-beta primer mix, a second PCR was run for about 6 to 12 cycles. TCRdb re-called the 5' RACE reads through MiXCR, storing one row per CDR3 protein. The sample lists fewer than 2,000,000 distinct CDR3 sequences, about two fifths seen once, with roughly 23% in the top ten. Input material: blood. Every receptor here comes from a human donor in good health.

CDR3 coding DNA: TGCAGTGCTAGAGAGTTGCCCAGCGGGGGGACAGATACGCAGTATTTT. Translating gives CSARELPSGGTDTQYF. The rearrangement uses TRBV20-1 and TRBJ2-3; TRBD2 agrees at 9 bases. The CDR3 is 16 amino acids. J gave up 3 bases and V 0 bases, and 7 bases lay outside the gene matches. CDR1 is DFQATT, CDR2 SNEGSKA, per germline (reference sequence).

The gene calls are TRBV3-1 and TRBJ1-1; the match to TRBD1 covers 7 bases. Trimming at V came to 4 bases and at J to 10 bases, leaving 9 bases not matched to a gene. Germline V gene lookup returns CDR1 LGHDT and CDR2 YNNKEL (reference sequence). The CDR3 consists of 13 residues. As DNA, the CDR3 is TGTGCCAGCAGCCTAGGGTCGACAGGGCGAGCTTTCTTT. Translation: CASSLGSTGRAFF.

This clonotype was observed a few times. The chain carries TRBV11-3 and TRBJ2-5; D call uncertain. The V gene's germline CDR1 is SGHNT and CDR2 YENEEA. The germline V and J ends were trimmed by 3 bases and 5 bases, with 10 bases remaining between them. The CDR3 spans 13 residues. Here the CDR3 DNA reads TGTGCCAGCAGCTTGGACGTTTTGGAGACCCAGTACTTC. It specifies CASSLDVLETQYF.

The chain joins TRBV7-2 to TRBJ2-3; 9 bases fit TRBD2. Unmatched junction bases numbered 0, after V lost 4 bases and J lost 4 bases. The CDR3 has 13 residues. Germline V gene sequence: CDR1 SGHTA, CDR2 FQGNSA. The CDR3 protein is CASSWTSADTQYF. The CDR3 coding sequence is TGTGCCAGCAGCTGGACTAGCGCAGATACGCAGTATTTT.

J is TRBJ1-2 and V is TRBV7-2; D is unclear. V shed 5 bases and J shed 11 bases, with 15 bases lying between them. Germline V CDR1 and CDR2: SGHTA, FQGNSA. This CDR3 spans 12 amino acids. CDR3 sequence: CASSPSAVGYTF. Here the CDR3 DNA reads TGTGCCAGCAGCCCCTCAGCCGTCGGGTACACCTTC.

The chain joins TRBV9 to TRBJ2-7, with 7 positions matching TRBD1. J gave up 5 bases and V 4 bases, and 9 bases lay outside the gene matches. Germline-derived CDR1 and CDR2 are SGDLS and YYNGEE. The CDR3 has 14 amino acids. The CDR3 sequence is CASSMRQGRDEQYF. CDR3 DNA sequence: TGTGCCAGCAGCATGAGACAGGGTAGGGACGAGCAGTACTTC.

The chain uses TRBV7-2 and TRBJ1-5, with D perhaps matching TRBD1 (6 bases). From germline, CDR1 is SGHTA and CDR2 FQGNSA. The CDR3 covers 14 residues. Trimming left V 3 bases short and J 7 bases short, with 13 bases between. The CDR3: CASSLIGGDQPQHF. The CDR3, as DNA: TGTGCCAGCAGCTTGATTGGGGGCGACCAGCCCCAGCATTTT.

A note on this clonotype: One end of the junction is discordant with germline, which a read error may explain. This sequence joins TRBV5-1 and TRBJ2-7; TRBD1 matches at 7 bases. Per germline, CDR1 SGHRS and CDR2 YFSETQ. The CDR3 is 13 amino acids. The CDR3: CASSLATGHEQYF. The CDR3 DNA follows: TGTGCCAGCAGCTTAGCGACAGGGCACGAGCAGTACTTC.

The table lists this clonotype with a few counts. This chain joins TRBV29-1 and TRBJ1-2, with a possible D match to TRBD1 (5 bases). The ends were cut back, 7 bases at V and 4 bases at J, with 22 bases in the middle. The CDR3 has 15 amino acids. The germline V gene encodes CDR1 SQVTM and CDR2 ANQGSEA. CDR3 sequence: CSDEGPLQRVYGYTF. As DNA, the CDR3 is TGCAGCGACGAGGGGCCCCTCCAAAGGGTCTATGGCTACACCTTC.

The chain recombines TRBV5-1 with TRBJ2-4; D perhaps matches TRBD1 (5 bases). Matching the DNA end better, TRBJ2-7 makes the J call doubtful. CDR3 length equals 17 residues. Germline loops: CDR1 SGHRS, CDR2 YFSETQ. The CDR3 DNA is TGCGCCAGCAGCTTGGGGGGTTCAGGGCCGGTAAGTGACGAGCAGTACTTC. This codes for CASSLGGSGPVSDEQYF.

The rearrangement uses TRBV27 and TRBJ2-5; D ambiguous. TRBJ2-7 matches the DNA end more closely, so the J call is doubtful. The CDR3 has 14 residues. From germline, CDR1 is MNHEY and CDR2 SMNVEV (reference sequence). CDR3 in DNA: TGTGCCAGCAGTTTAATGGACGGCACCTACGAGCAGTACTTC. This translates into CASSLMDGTYEQYF.

With regard to this clonotype: One end of the junction does not line up with germline, which may come from a read error. V and J are TRBV11-3 and TRBJ1-1; D remains ambiguous. The germline gives CDR1 SGHNT, CDR2 YENEEA. CDR3 length: 16 residues. The CDR3 DNA is TGTGCCGGCAGCTTAGATGGTGGGGTCCTACCCACTGAAGCTTTCTTT. Translating it yields CAGSLDGGVLPTEAFF. The variable domain in full, completed from reference TRBV11-3 and TRBJ1-1, reads EAGVVQSPRYKIIEKKQPVAFWCNPISGHNTLYWYLQNLGQGPELLIRYENEEAVDDSQLPKDRFSAERLKGVDSTLKIQPAELGDSAVYLCAGSLDGGVLPTEAFFGQGTRLTVV.

There are a few counts of this clonotype. This chain connects TRBV4-3 to TRBJ1-2; 8 bases agree with TRBD1. Germline-derived CDR1 and CDR2 are LGHNA and YSLEER. Germline trimming cut 5 bases from V and 4 bases from J; bases unmatched to any gene: 9. CDR3 size: 15 residues. The CDR3 region has the DNA TGCGCCAGCAGCTCCCATGGACAGGGAATCTATGGCTACACCTTC. Translation: CASSSHGQGIYGYTF.

This clonotype has a count of ten or more. The chain is built from TRBV4-2 and TRBJ2-7, with TRBD1 as a possible D gene (5 bases). Germline V gives CDR1 LGHNA, CDR2 YNFKEQ. Trimming removed 0 bases from V and 6 bases from J, with 9 bases in between. The CDR3 is 13 amino acids. This chain's CDR3 is CASSQDWGGEQYF. The CDR3 coding sequence is TGTGCCAGCAGCCAAGATTGGGGCGGCGAGCAGTACTTC.